What follows describes a single T cell receptor (beta chain). Germline V gives CDR1 SGHVS, CDR2 FNYEAQ. There are 14 residues in the CDR3. Trimming took off 5 bases at V and 2 bases at J, with 11 bases between the two ends. The data belong to a study of blood T cell repertoires in COVID-19. Study-wide background: Material from acute and convalescent COVID-19 was sourced from the United States, Italy and Spain. PBMCs, B-cell-depleted T cells, or T cells provided the cDNA or gDNA that made up the material.

Original processing methods: The assay estimated nucleated cells by amplifying reference gene primers. TCRdb's table, derived via immunoSEQ multiplex PCR, lists solely in-frame clones and lacks some. That table supplies the V and J calls and clone size; D and trimming were determined from the DNA. Among 55,000 to 75,000 clones, 65% to 80% were seen once, and the ten largest hold roughly 3%. The specimen sequenced was peripheral blood. The receptor comes from a man aged 55 to 70 with acute or convalescent COVID-19. This chain uses TRBV7-6 with TRBJ2-3, with a possible D match to TRBD2 (6 bases). The CDR3 region is CASSTTRITDTQYF. CDR3 sequence (DNA): TGTGCCAGCAGCACGACTAGGATCACAGATACGCAGTATTTT.